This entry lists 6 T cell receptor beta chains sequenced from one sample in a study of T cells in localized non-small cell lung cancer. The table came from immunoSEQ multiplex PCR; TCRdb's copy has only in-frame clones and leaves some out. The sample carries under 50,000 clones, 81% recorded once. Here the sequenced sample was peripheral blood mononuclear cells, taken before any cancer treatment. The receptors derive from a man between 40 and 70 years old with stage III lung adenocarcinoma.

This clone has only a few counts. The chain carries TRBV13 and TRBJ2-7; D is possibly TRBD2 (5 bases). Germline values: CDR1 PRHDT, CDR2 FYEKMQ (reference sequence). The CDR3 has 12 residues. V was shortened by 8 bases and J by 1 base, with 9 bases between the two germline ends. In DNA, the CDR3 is TGTGCCAGCGGACTTCAATCCTACGAGCAGTACTTC. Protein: CASGLQSYEQYF.

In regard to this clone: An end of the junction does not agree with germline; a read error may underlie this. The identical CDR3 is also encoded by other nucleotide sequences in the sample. The CDR3 nucleotides read TGTGCTAGCAGCGGCCCTGGGGCCAACGTCCTGACTTTC. This encodes CASSGPGANVLTF. The V and J genes are TRBV7-7 and TRBJ2-6, with D tentatively TRBD2 (5 bases). Germline CDR1 reads SSHAT; CDR2 reads FNYEAQ (reference sequence). This CDR3 has 13 amino acids.

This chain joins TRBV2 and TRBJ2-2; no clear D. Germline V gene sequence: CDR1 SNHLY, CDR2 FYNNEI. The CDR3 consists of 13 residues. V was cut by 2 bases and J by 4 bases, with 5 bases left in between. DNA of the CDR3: TGTGCCAGCAGTGAATCGTTCACCGGGGAGCTGTTTTTT. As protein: CASSESFTGELFF.

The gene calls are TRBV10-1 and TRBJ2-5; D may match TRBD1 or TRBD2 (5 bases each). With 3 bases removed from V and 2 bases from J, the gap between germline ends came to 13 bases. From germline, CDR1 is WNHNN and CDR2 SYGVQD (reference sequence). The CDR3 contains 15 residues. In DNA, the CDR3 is TGCGCCAGCAGTGACAGGGCTAGCCCACAAGAGACCCAGTACTTC. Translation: CASSDRASPQETQYF.

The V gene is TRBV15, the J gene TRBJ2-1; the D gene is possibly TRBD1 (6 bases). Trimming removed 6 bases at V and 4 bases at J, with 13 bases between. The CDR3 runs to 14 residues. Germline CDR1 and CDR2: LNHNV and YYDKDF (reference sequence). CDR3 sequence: CATRQQGQYNEQFF. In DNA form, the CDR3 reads TGTGCCACCAGGCAACAGGGCCAATACAATGAGCAGTTCTTC.

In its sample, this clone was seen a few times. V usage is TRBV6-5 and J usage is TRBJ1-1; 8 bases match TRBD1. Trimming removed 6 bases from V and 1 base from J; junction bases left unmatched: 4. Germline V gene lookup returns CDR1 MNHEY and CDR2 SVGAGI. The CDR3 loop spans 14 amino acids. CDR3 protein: CASRTGTGNTEAFF. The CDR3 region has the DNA TGTGCCAGCAGAACTGGGACAGGGAACACTGAAGCTTTCTTT.